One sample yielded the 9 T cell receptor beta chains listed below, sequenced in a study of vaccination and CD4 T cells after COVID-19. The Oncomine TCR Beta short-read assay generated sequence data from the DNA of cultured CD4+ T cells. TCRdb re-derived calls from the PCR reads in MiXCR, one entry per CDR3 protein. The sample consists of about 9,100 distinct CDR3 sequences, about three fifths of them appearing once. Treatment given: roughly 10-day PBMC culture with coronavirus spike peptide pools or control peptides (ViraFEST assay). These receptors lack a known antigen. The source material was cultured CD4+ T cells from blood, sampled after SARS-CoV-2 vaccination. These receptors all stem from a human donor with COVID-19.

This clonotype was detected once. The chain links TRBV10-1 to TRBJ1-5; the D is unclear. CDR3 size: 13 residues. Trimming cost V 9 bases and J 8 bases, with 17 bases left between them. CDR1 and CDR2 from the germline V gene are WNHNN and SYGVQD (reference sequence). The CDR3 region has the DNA TGCGCCAGATCGGGAGGGCTTTTAGAGCCCCAGCATTTT. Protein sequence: CARSGGLLEPQHF.

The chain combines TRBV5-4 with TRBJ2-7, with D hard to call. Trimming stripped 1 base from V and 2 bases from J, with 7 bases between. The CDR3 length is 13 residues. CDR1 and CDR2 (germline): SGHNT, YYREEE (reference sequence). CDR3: CASSLPQTYEQYF. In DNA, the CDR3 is TGTGCCAGCAGCTTGCCGCAGACCTACGAGCAGTACTTC.

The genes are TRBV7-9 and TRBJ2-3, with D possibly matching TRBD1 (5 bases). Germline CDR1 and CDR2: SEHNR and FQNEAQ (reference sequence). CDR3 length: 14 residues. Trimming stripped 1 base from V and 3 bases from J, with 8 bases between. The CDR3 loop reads CASSLEDKTDTQYF. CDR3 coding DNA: TGTGCCAGCAGCTTAGAGGACAAAACAGATACGCAGTATTTT.

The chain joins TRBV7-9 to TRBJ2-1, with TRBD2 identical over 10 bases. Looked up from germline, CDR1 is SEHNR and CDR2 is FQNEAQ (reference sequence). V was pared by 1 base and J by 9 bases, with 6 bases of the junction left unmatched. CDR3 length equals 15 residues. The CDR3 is CASSLGSGGRGEQFF. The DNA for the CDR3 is TGTGCCAGCAGCTTAGGTAGCGGGGGGCGGGGTGAGCAGTTCTTC.

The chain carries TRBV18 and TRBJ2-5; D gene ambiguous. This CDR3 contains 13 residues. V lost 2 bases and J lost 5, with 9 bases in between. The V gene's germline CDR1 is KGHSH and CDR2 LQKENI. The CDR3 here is CASSPISSETQYF. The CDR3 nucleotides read TGTGCCAGCTCACCAATCTCATCCGAGACCCAGTACTTC.

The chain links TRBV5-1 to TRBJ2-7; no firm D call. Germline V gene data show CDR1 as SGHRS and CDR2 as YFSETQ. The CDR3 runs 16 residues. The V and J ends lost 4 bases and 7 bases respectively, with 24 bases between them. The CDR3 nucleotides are TGCGCCAGCAGCCCCTGGCCCTCTCCCTCCGGGCGGGAGCAGTACTTC. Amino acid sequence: CASSPWPSPSGREQYF.

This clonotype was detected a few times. CDR3 coding DNA: TGTGCCAGCAGCCTCATTGGGGGGAACACTGAAGCTTTCTTT. It codes for CASSLIGGNTEAFF. This chain links TRBV11-1 with TRBJ1-1; weak D call: TRBD1 (5 bases). The CDR3 sequence is 14 residues long. V was shortened by 5 bases and J by 1 base, with 11 bases between the two germline ends. Germline V CDR1 and CDR2: SGHAT, FQDESV (reference sequence).

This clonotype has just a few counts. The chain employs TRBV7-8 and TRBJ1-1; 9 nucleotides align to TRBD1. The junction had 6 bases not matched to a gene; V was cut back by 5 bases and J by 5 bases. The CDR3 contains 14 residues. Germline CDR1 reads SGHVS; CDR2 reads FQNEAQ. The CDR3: CASSQRTGVTEAFF. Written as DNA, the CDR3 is TGTGCCAGCAGCCAGAGGACAGGGGTGACTGAAGCTTTCTTT. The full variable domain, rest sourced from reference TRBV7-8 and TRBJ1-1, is GAGVSQSPRYKVAKRGQDVALRCDPISGHVSLFWYQQALGQGPEFLTYFQNEAQLDKSGLPSDRFFAERPEGSVSTLKIQRTQQEDSAVYLCASSQRTGVTEAFFGQGTRLTVV.

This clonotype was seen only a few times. The CDR3 reads CASSLASPAGANGYTF. Written as DNA, the CDR3 is TGTGCCAGCAGCTTAGCCTCCCCGGCAGGGGCGAATGGCTACACCTTC. The rearrangement joins TRBV7-6 to TRBJ1-2, with a tentative D call TRBD1 (6 bases). The CDR3 contains 16 residues. CDR1 and CDR2 from the germline V gene are SGHVS and FNYEAQ. Trimming left V 0 bases short and J 6 bases short, with 17 bases between.